Shown below are 13 T cell receptor beta chains from a single sample sequenced in a study of vaccination and CD4 T cells after COVID-19. Antigen specificity for these receptors is unknown. The study sequenced cultured CD4+ T cell DNA using the Oncomine TCR Beta short-read assay. MiXCR, applied by TCRdb to the PCR reads, yields one record per CDR3 protein. The repertoire holds around 21,000 distinct CDR3 sequences, with around 60% as singletons. Regarding treatment: 10-day PBMC culture with coronavirus spike peptide pools or control peptides (ViraFEST assay). Sequenced here: CD4+ T cells from blood, cultured in vitro, sampled after SARS-CoV-2 vaccination. The receptors were gathered from a human donor who had recovered from COVID-19.

The V gene is TRBV6-1, the J gene TRBJ2-7, with D possibly matching TRBD2 (5 bases). The length of the CDR3 is 16 residues. The V end lost 6 bases, the J end lost 4 bases, and 22 bases lay between the germline ends. Germline V CDR1 and CDR2: MNHNS, SASEGT. The CDR3 region has the DNA TGTGCCAGCAGAAAACCTTCGGGGAGTTTGGGATACGAGCAGTACTTC. Protein product: CASRKPSGSLGYEQYF.

The CDR3 reads CASSSQATGELFF. CDR3 DNA: TGTGCCAGCAGCTCACAGGCCACCGGGGAGCTGTTTTTT. This chain connects TRBV7-6 to TRBJ2-2; possibly TRBD1 for D (5 bases). From germline, CDR1 is SGHVS and CDR2 FNYEAQ. Trimming shortened V by 4 bases and J by 4 bases, and 7 bases separated the two germline ends. This CDR3 has 13 amino acids. The full variable domain, rest sourced from reference TRBV7-6 and TRBJ2-2, is GAGVSQSPRYKVTKRGQDVALRCDPISGHVSLYWYRQALGQGPEFLTYFNYEAQQDKSGLPNDRFSAERPEGSISTLTIQRTEQRDSAMYRCASSSQATGELFFGEGSRLTVL.

The rearrangement joins TRBV7-6 to TRBJ2-5; D call uncertain. The CDR3 sequence is 13 residues long. Trimming removed 1 base from V and 4 bases from J, with 7 bases in between. Germline V gives CDR1 SGHVS, CDR2 FNYEAQ. The DNA of the CDR3 is TGTGCCAGCAGCTTAGACTTACGAGAGACCCAGTACTTC. It yields the protein CASSLDLRETQYF.

The rearrangement links TRBV15 to TRBJ1-1, with 7 bases matching TRBD1. With 7 bases clipped from V and 0 bases from J, the junction kept 17 bases outside the gene matches. Germline CDR1 LNHNV, CDR2 YYDKDF (reference sequence). The CDR3 is 18 amino acids. The CDR3 nucleotides read TGTGCCACCAACACGAGAGGGGTCCGGGACAGCTTGAACACTGAAGCTTTCTTT. It codes for CATNTRGVRDSLNTEAFF. The variable domain in full, with the rest retrieved from reference TRBV15 and TRBJ1-1, is DAMVIQNPRYQVTQFGKPVTLSCSQTLNHNVMYWYQQKSSQAPKLLFHYYDKDFNNEADTPDNFQSRRPNTSFCFLDIRSPGLGDTAMYLCATNTRGVRDSLNTEAFFGQGTRLTVV.

This chain links TRBV6-1 with TRBJ1-5; D is possibly TRBD1 (6 bases). CDR1 is MNHNS and CDR2 is SASEGT in the germline V gene. The CDR3 has 12 residues. Trimming took 7 bases from V and 7 from J, leaving 11 bases between them. The CDR3 coding sequence is TGTGCCAGCACCTTCAGGGGCCAGCCCCAGCATTTT. This codes for CASTFRGQPQHF.

In its sample, this clonotype was seen a few times. The V call is TRBV11-3, the J call TRBJ2-3; no clear D gene. The CDR3 totals 12 residues. The V end lost 4 bases, the J end lost 2 bases, and 4 bases lay between the germline ends. Per germline, CDR1 SGHNT and CDR2 YENEEA. CDR3 coding DNA: TGTGCCAGCAGCTACCACACAGATACGCAGTATTTT. The encoded protein is CASSYHTDTQYF.

V is TRBV4-2 and J is TRBJ1-5; 7 bases fit TRBD1. CDR3 length equals 14 residues. The V gene's germline CDR1 is LGHNA and CDR2 YNFKEQ. V was pared by 3 bases and J by 6 bases, with 5 bases of the junction left unmatched. The CDR3 DNA reads as TGTGCCAGCAGCCACAAAGGGGGCGGTCAGCCCCAGCATTTT. It specifies CASSHKGGGQPQHF.

The chain is built from TRBV2 and TRBJ2-7, with 10 bases aligning to TRBD1. V trimming: 7 bases; J trimming: 1 base; junction bases outside the gene matches: 4. The CDR3 has 14 amino acids. Germline lookup yields CDR1 SNHLY and CDR2 FYNNEI. Here the CDR3 DNA reads TGTGCCAGCAAAGGGACAGGGGTATCCTACGAGCAGTACTTC. This codes for CASKGTGVSYEQYF.

The chain employs TRBV24-1 and TRBJ1-5; tentative D call: TRBD1 (5 bases). Trimming removed 4 bases at V and 5 bases at J, with 11 bases between. Per germline, CDR1 KGHDR and CDR2 SFDVKD. The CDR3 consists of 14 residues. The CDR3 loop reads CATSEGRPDQPQHF. For the CDR3, the DNA is TGTGCCACCAGTGAGGGGCGCCCCGATCAGCCCCAGCATTTT.

This chain uses TRBV30 with TRBJ2-1; the match to TRBD2 covers 8 bases. Trimming at V came to 5 bases and at J to 3 bases, leaving 3 bases not matched to a gene. CDR1 GTSNPN and CDR2 SVGIG come from the germline V gene (reference sequence). The CDR3 runs 13 residues. The CDR3 loop reads CAWGGGRYNEQFF. In nucleotides, the CDR3 is TGTGCCTGGGGCGGGGGGCGCTACAATGAGCAGTTCTTC.

The V gene is TRBV27, the J gene TRBJ1-1; unclear D gene. CDR1 MNHEY and CDR2 SMNVEV come from the germline V gene (reference sequence). Trimming pared 5 bases from V and 10 bases from J, leaving 20 bases between. The CDR3 contains 14 residues. This chain's CDR3 is CASSPSDRPIGAFF. As DNA, the CDR3 is TGTGCCAGCAGTCCGTCGGACCGACCTATAGGAGCTTTCTTT.

This clonotype was counted a few times. The chain is built from TRBV20-1 and TRBJ1-5, with 7 bases fitting TRBD1. The CDR3 loop spans 15 amino acids. V lost 3 bases, J lost 3 bases, and 8 bases stayed unmatched. Looked up from germline, CDR1 is DFQATT and CDR2 is SNEGSKA (reference sequence). As DNA, the CDR3 is TGCAGTGCTAGGGTACAGGGGTATGCCAATCAGCCCCAGCATTTT. Amino acids: CSARVQGYANQPQHF.

This clonotype was seen only once. This chain joins TRBV5-5 and TRBJ1-1; 7 bases line up with TRBD1. Germline loops: CDR1 SGHKS, CDR2 YYEKEE (reference sequence). The V gene end was trimmed by 2 bases and the J gene end by 6 bases; junction bases not matched to a gene: 10. The length of the CDR3 is 15 residues. The CDR3 region has the DNA TGTGCCAGCAGCTTTCAGGGGGGACGCAGCGCTGAAGCTTTCTTT. Its translation is CASSFQGGRSAEAFF. The full variable domain, its missing parts supplied by reference TRBV5-5 and TRBJ1-1, is DAGVTQSPTHLIKTRGQQVTLRCSPISGHKSVSWYQQVLGQGPQFIFQYYEKEERGRGNFPDRFSARQFPNYSSELNVNALLLGDSALYLCASSFQGGRSAEAFFGQGTRLTVV.